What follows are 32 T cell receptor beta chains derived from one specimen sequenced in a study of blood T cell repertoires in COVID-19. The assay was immunoSEQ multiplex PCR, and TCRdb's table has in-frame clones only and misses some. Here the sample spans approximately 100,000 clones, around 80% being singletons. What was sequenced was peripheral blood. These receptors all stem from a man aged 55 to 70 with acute or convalescent COVID-19.

The chain recombines TRBV7-8 with TRBJ1-2; TRBD1 matches at 12 bases. The CDR3 consists of 18 residues. The V segment lost 5 bases and the J segment 4 bases; nucleotides outside the gene matches: 14. Looked up from germline, CDR1 is SGHVS and CDR2 is FQNEAQ. CDR3 DNA: TGTGCCAGCAGCCCGATTATGGGACAGGGGGCTGTCGGCTATGGCTACACCTTC. It yields the protein CASSPIMGQGAVGYGYTF.

The chain joins TRBV15 to TRBJ1-1, with 9 positions matching TRBD1. V was clipped by 0 bases and J by 8 bases; unmatched bases: 10. The CDR3 contains 16 residues. Germline CDR1 is LNHNV and CDR2 is YYDKDF (reference sequence). The CDR3, as DNA: TGTGCCACCAGCAGAGATGGAGGGACAGGGTTTTCGGAAGCTTTCTTT. The encoded protein is CATSRDGGTGFSEAFF.

J is TRBJ2-7 and V is TRBV4-2; possible D gene TRBD1, 6 bases. The germline V gene has CDR1 LGHNA and CDR2 YNFKEQ. This CDR3 has 15 amino acids. Trimming shortened V by 2 bases and J by 2 bases, and 13 bases separated the two germline ends. DNA for the CDR3: TGTGCCAGCAGCCAACCGACAGGATTGGCCTACGAGCAGTACTTC. It encodes CASSQPTGLAYEQYF.

V and J are TRBV6-5 and TRBJ2-2, with D perhaps TRBD1 (6 bases). Germline-derived CDR1 and CDR2 are MNHEY and SVGAGI. V lost 3 bases, J lost 7 bases, and 12 bases lay in between. This CDR3 has 14 amino acids. CDR3 residues: CASSYRQAFGELFF. The CDR3, as DNA: TGTGCCAGCAGTTATCGACAGGCGTTCGGGGAGCTGTTTTTT.

This clone appeared a few times. V usage is TRBV4-1 and J usage is TRBJ2-6; D is perhaps TRBD1 (5 bases). This CDR3 region has 19 residues. From germline, CDR1 is MGHRA and CDR2 YSYEKL. The germline V and J ends were trimmed by 0 bases and 0 bases, with 15 bases remaining between them. The CDR3 DNA reads TGCGCCAGCAGCCAAGAAGGGCAGGGCAAGGGCTCTGGGGCCAACGTCCTGACTTTC. Protein product: CASSQEGQGKGSGANVLTF.

The chain combines TRBV5-1 with TRBJ1-6, with 10 positions matching TRBD1. Germline values: CDR1 SGHRS, CDR2 YFSETQ. Germline trimming cut 4 bases from V and 7 bases from J; bases unmatched to any gene: 5. This CDR3 has 15 residues. DNA of the CDR3: TGCGCCAGCAGCACGTCGGGACAGGGGAATTCACCCCTCCACTTT. Translating gives CASSTSGQGNSPLHF. Filled out from reference TRBV5-1 and TRBJ1-6, the complete variable domain reads KAGVTQTPRYLIKTRGQQVTLSCSPISGHRSVSWYQQTPGQGLQFLFEYFSETQRNKGNFPGRFSGRQFSNSRSEMNVSTLELGDSALYLCASSTSGQGNSPLHFGNGTRLTVT.

V is TRBV7-2 and J is TRBJ2-6, with 7 bases lining up with TRBD2. CDR1 is SGHTA, CDR2 FQGNSA, per germline. With 3 bases clipped from V and 2 bases from J, the junction kept 10 bases outside the gene matches. The CDR3 spans 18 residues. CDR3 loop: CASSLAGGGRTGANVLTF. CDR3 nucleotide sequence: TGTGCCAGCAGCTTGGCTGGGGGGGGTAGGACTGGGGCCAACGTCCTGACTTTC.

The J gene is TRBJ2-1, the V gene TRBV27; D is possibly TRBD1 (6 bases). V lost 7 bases to trimming and J lost 5 bases, with 12 bases between them. Germline loops: CDR1 MNHEY, CDR2 SMNVEV (reference sequence). The CDR3 runs to 13 residues. The CDR3 sequence: CASTGQNNNEQFF. DNA of the CDR3: TGTGCCAGCACCGGACAGAACAACAATGAGCAGTTCTTC.

CDR3 loop: CASSLKGAAPLHF. The CDR3, as DNA: TGTGCCAGCAGTTTAAAGGGGGCTGCACCCCTCCACTTT. The chain has TRBV12-3 or TRBV12-4 and TRBJ1-6; TRBD1 matches at 7 bases. CDR3 length: 13 residues. After removal of 2 bases from V and 11 bases from J, the junction contained 3 bases not matched to a gene.

This clone was seen a few times. The V gene is TRBV6-2 or TRBV6-3, the J gene TRBJ2-3, with TRBD1 identical over 8 bases. Per the germline V gene, CDR1 is MNHEY and CDR2 is SVGEGT. The CDR3 loop spans 14 amino acids. V was pared by 4 bases and J by 9 bases, with 9 bases of the junction left unmatched. CDR3 coding DNA: TGTGCCAGCAGTTTCCCAGGGGGCAAAGGCACGCAGTATTTT. This codes for CASSFPGGKGTQYF.

The chain uses TRBV7-4 and TRBJ2-7; tentative D call: TRBD2 (5 bases). V lost 3 bases and J 1 base, leaving 13 bases between the germline ends. Germline CDR1 SGHVT, CDR2 SQSDAQ. The CDR3 covers 15 residues. The CDR3 DNA sequence: TGTGCCAGCAGCTTCGGTGGGAGAAGATCCTACGAGCAGTACGTC. This translates into CASSFGGRRSYEQYV.

V is TRBV27 and J is TRBJ2-1; D gene uncertain. V was trimmed by 3 bases and J by 1 base, leaving 16 bases between them. The CDR3 contains 17 residues. Germline V gives CDR1 MNHEY, CDR2 SMNVEV (reference sequence). CDR3 loop: CASSFHGYRRSYNEQFF. For the CDR3, the DNA is TGTGCCAGCAGTTTTCACGGGTACCGAAGGTCCTACAATGAGCAGTTCTTC.

This chain links TRBV15 with TRBJ2-3; the D gene is possibly TRBD1 (5 bases). The V gene lost 5 bases and the J gene lost 4 bases, with 16 bases spanning the gap. The germline CDR1 and CDR2 sequences are LNHNV and YYDKDF (reference sequence). The CDR3 spans 15 residues. CDR3 in DNA: TGTGCCACCAGCTCTTTAGGGGCAGGCTCAGATACGCAGTATTTT. Its protein is CATSSLGAGSDTQYF.

The chain is built from TRBV4-1 and TRBJ1-1; the match to TRBD1 covers 7 bases. V trimming: 6 bases; J trimming: 1 base; junction bases outside the gene matches: 8. The V gene's germline CDR1 is MGHRA and CDR2 YSYEKL. The CDR3 extends over 15 amino acids. For the CDR3, the DNA is TGCGCCAGCAGGAAAACCGGGACAGAGAACACTGAAGCTTTCTTT. It translates to CASRKTGTENTEAFF.

This sequence joins TRBV28 and TRBJ1-2, with TRBD1 identical over 11 bases. J lost 8 bases, V lost 5 bases, and 16 bases had no gene match. This CDR3 contains 17 residues. CDR1 and CDR2 from the germline V gene are MDHEN and SYDVKM. The CDR3 protein is CASSREGQGVLLSGYTF. The CDR3 nucleotides read TGTGCCAGCAGTCGGGAGGGACAGGGGGTACTCTTGAGCGGCTACACCTTC.

V and J are TRBV30 and TRBJ2-7, with TRBD1 as a possible D gene (8 bases). V was pared by 4 bases and J by 6 bases, with 16 bases between. This CDR3 has 13 amino acids. Germline V gives CDR1 GTSNPN, CDR2 SVGIG (reference sequence). The CDR3 region is CAWKQGGAGEQYF. The CDR3 DNA reads TGTGCCTGGAAACAGGGGGGGGCCGGCGAGCAGTACTTC.

This clone was observed a single time. The genes are TRBV28 and TRBJ1-2; possible D gene TRBD1, 6 bases. The CDR3 totals 16 residues. Looked up from germline, CDR1 is MDHEN and CDR2 is SYDVKM. Trimming took off 3 bases at V and 1 base at J, with 15 bases between the two ends. The CDR3, as DNA: TGTGCCAGCAGTTTCCCCGGACAGTTTAATAACTATGGCTACACCTTC. Translated, it gives CASSFPGQFNNYGYTF.

This chain connects TRBV18 to TRBJ2-2; 7 nucleotides agree with TRBD1. CDR1 is KGHSH and CDR2 is LQKENI in the germline V gene. The CDR3 extends over 14 amino acids. J lost 4 bases, V lost 3 bases, and 2 bases had no gene match. In nucleotides, the CDR3 is TGTGCCAGCTCACCCACAGGGGCCACCGGGGAGCTGTTTTTT. Translated, it gives CASSPTGATGELFF.

The gene calls are TRBV18 and TRBJ2-7, with 9 positions matching TRBD2. There are 15 residues in the CDR3. The germline V gene encodes CDR1 KGHSH and CDR2 LQKENI. V gave up 6 bases and J gave up 4 bases; unmatched junction bases: 10. The CDR3 sequence: CASSQEASGTYEQYV. The CDR3 DNA sequence: TGTGCCAGCTCCCAAGAGGCTAGCGGGACTTACGAGCAGTACGTC.

V and J are TRBV28 and TRBJ2-7; the D is unclear. CDR3 length: 13 residues. Trimming removed 4 bases at V and 7 bases at J, with 14 bases between. From germline, CDR1 is MDHEN and CDR2 SYDVKM. The chain's CDR3 is CASSSSPTREQYF. DNA for the CDR3: TGTGCCAGCAGTTCGAGTCCAACCCGGGAGCAGTACTTC.

J is TRBJ2-3 and V is TRBV6-5; D is ambiguous. Germline CDR1 and CDR2: MNHEY and SVGAGI. This CDR3 region has 13 residues. The germline V and J ends were trimmed by 3 bases and 2 bases, with 6 bases remaining between them. The CDR3 bases are TGTGCCAGCAGTTATCGAGACACAGATACGCAGTATTTT. It yields the protein CASSYRDTDTQYF.

Remarks on this clone: The sample carries other DNA sequences with the same CDR3. The chain carries TRBV18 and TRBJ1-1, with TRBD1 matching over 9 bases. V gave up 0 bases and J gave up 0 bases; unmatched junction bases: 5. Germline loops: CDR1 KGHSH, CDR2 LQKENI. The CDR3 runs 17 residues. CDR3 sequence reads: CASSPPRTGALNTEAFF. DNA for the CDR3: TGTGCCAGCTCACCACCGAGGACAGGGGCTTTGAACACTGAAGCTTTCTTT.

The genes are TRBV7-3 and TRBJ1-1; TRBD1 aligns across 8 bases. CDR1 is SGHTA, CDR2 FQGTGA, per germline. This CDR3 contains 17 residues. Germline trimming cut 2 bases from V and 3 bases from J; bases unmatched to any gene: 11. CDR3 nucleotide sequence: TGTGCCAGCAGCTTACGGAACCCCGGGACAGGAGACACTGAAGCTTTCTTT. It yields the protein CASSLRNPGTGDTEAFF.

The chain uses TRBV5-1 and TRBJ2-7; TRBD1 matches 10 bases. The CDR3 totals 14 residues. Trimming cost V 0 bases and J 4 bases; bases outside gene matches: 1. CDR1 and CDR2 (germline): SGHRS, YFSETQ. The CDR3 spells CASSLGDRGYEQYV. DNA for the CDR3: TGCGCCAGCAGCTTGGGGGACAGGGGATACGAGCAGTACGTC.

The genes are TRBV27 and TRBJ1-1; TRBD1 matches at 9 bases. This CDR3 contains 14 residues. V lost 7 bases, J lost 4 bases, and 7 bases stayed unmatched. The germline V gene encodes CDR1 MNHEY and CDR2 SMNVEV (reference sequence). CDR3 in DNA: TGTGCCAGCAAGACAGGGGGGGTAGGCACTGAAGCTTTCTTT. It codes for CASKTGGVGTEAFF.

The gene calls are TRBV28 and TRBJ1-3; no clear D. The germline V and J ends were trimmed by 7 bases and 1 base, with 14 bases remaining between them. The CDR3 is 15 amino acids. Germline loops: CDR1 MDHEN, CDR2 SYDVKM. This CDR3 reads CASMERPVSGNTIYF. The CDR3 region has the DNA TGTGCCAGCATGGAGAGGCCCGTATCTGGAAACACCATATATTTT.

V gene TRBV6-5 combines with J gene TRBJ2-3; 7 bases map to TRBD1. The CDR3 sequence is 16 residues long. Germline assignment: CDR1 MNHEY and CDR2 SVGAGI. The V and J ends lost 2 bases and 3 bases, in that order; junction bases with no gene match: 8. CDR3 bases: TGTGCCAGCAGTTACGAAGGGGGCCGGGCTACAGATACGCAGTATTTT. Translating it yields CASSYEGGRATDTQYF.

The chain recombines TRBV5-5 with TRBJ1-2, with D hard to call. Trimming took off 0 bases at V and 5 bases at J, with 14 bases between the two ends. This CDR3 spans 15 amino acids. Germline assignment: CDR1 SGHKS and CDR2 YYEKEE (reference sequence). The CDR3, as DNA: TGTGCCAGCAGCTTGGTTGAATTAAGCACTTATGGCTACACCTTC. This encodes CASSLVELSTYGYTF.

The V and J genes are TRBV18 and TRBJ2-7; D possibly corresponds to TRBD1 (5 bases). V lost 3 bases, J lost 3 bases, and 9 bases lay in between. CDR3 size: 13 residues. The V gene's germline CDR1 is KGHSH and CDR2 LQKENI. The CDR3 nucleotides read TGTGCCAGCTCACCTCTAGGGGACTACGAGCAGTACGTC. This codes for CASSPLGDYEQYV.

Remarks on this clone: Relative to the germline gene, one junction end is altered; a read error may explain this. The V gene is TRBV5-5, the J gene TRBJ2-7; no firm D call. The V gene's germline CDR1 is SGHKS and CDR2 YYEKEE (reference sequence). CDR3 size: 12 residues. The CDR3 loop is CTSSLSLYEQYF. For the CDR3, the DNA is TGTACCAGCAGCTTATCCCTCTACGAGCAGTACTTC.

The V gene is TRBV24-1, the J gene TRBJ2-1, with a weak D call TRBD1 (5 bases). V was shortened by 4 bases and J by 3 bases, with 6 bases between the two germline ends. The CDR3 extends over 13 amino acids. In germline, CDR1 is KGHDR, CDR2 SFDVKD. This CDR3 reads CATSDQGYNEQFF. The CDR3 bases are TGTGCCACCAGTGACCAGGGCTACAATGAGCAGTTCTTC.

In its sample, this clone was seen a few times. DNA of the CDR3: TGTGCCACCAGCAGAGGACAGGCTGGGCAGCCCCAGCATTTT. Its translation is CATSRGQAGQPQHF. This sequence joins TRBV15 and TRBJ1-5, with D possibly being TRBD1 (6 bases). Germline V gene sequence: CDR1 LNHNV, CDR2 YYDKDF (reference sequence). This CDR3 comprises 14 residues. V lost 1 base to trimming and J lost 7 bases, with 11 bases between them.